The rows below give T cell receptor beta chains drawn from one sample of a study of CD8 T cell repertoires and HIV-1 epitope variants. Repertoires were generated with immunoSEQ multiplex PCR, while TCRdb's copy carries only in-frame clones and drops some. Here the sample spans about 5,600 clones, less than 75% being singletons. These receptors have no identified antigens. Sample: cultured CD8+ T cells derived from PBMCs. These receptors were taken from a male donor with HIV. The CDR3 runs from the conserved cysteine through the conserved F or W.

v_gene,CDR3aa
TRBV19,CASSRGTGSSGNTIYF
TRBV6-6,CASSYPGDYGYTF
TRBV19,CASTPKMADNEQFF
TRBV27,CASTPTTTSGRSTDTQYF
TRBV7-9,CASRQGDTEAFF
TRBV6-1,CAVRGARELFF
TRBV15,CATSDGTGGIGEQYF
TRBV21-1,CASSRPGPLKNIQYF
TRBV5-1,CASSSNPGTSGRSADTQYF
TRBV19,CASSTGLKYEQYF
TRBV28,CASRNPPNEQFF
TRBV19,CASSIAQGLVYEQYF
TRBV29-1,CSVAGGVGTDTQYF
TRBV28,CASSLTTTAGQPRDTQYF
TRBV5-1,CASSLGGPNTEAFF
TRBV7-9,CASSLEGGRSYNEQFF
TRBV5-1,CASSLSWDGELFF
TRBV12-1,CASSCGGRRLNLYEQYF
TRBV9,CASSPLAGPVGDTQYF
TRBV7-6,CASSFGTGVDEQFF
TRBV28,CASSLIDEQYF
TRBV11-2,CASSGWSNPYEQYF
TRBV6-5,CASSYRQGEYNEQFF
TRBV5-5,CASSQAGGEQYF
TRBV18,CASSPGTGEAFF
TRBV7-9,CASSPGGGGAGTDTQYF
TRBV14,CASSQRDRLYTEAFF
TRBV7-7,CASSPDSSYEQYF
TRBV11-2,CASSLGLGTNTGELFF
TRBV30,CAWSAPPTEAFF
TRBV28,CASSSLAGGLSYEQYF
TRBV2,CASSGDRENSPLHF
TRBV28,CASSPGTGIYEQYF
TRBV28,CASTQWGTEAFF